The 10 T cell receptor beta chains below come from one sample, sequenced in a study of cytomegalovirus exposure and HLA in healthy donors. PCR used 60 Vbeta primers and 13 Jbeta primers. Sequencing used immunoSEQ multiplex PCR; TCRdb keeps in-frame clones, though not all of them. This table holds about 110,000 clones, around 76% found once. Material: PBMCs. These receptors were collected from a man aged 18 to 29 in good health and CMV-seronegative.

The chain employs TRBV28 and TRBJ1-5; D unresolved. The CDR3 spans 13 residues. The germline V gene encodes CDR1 MDHEN and CDR2 SYDVKM. The V end lost 3 bases, the J end lost 9 bases, and 12 bases lay between the germline ends. The CDR3 here is CASSFSPRGPQHF. For the CDR3, the DNA is TGTGCCAGCAGTTTCAGCCCTCGGGGGCCCCAGCATTTT.

The rearrangement uses TRBV9 and TRBJ2-3; a possible D gene is TRBD2 (5 bases). The ends were cut back, 3 bases at V and 2 bases at J, with 16 bases in the middle. CDR3 length equals 16 residues. Germline lookup yields CDR1 SGDLS and CDR2 YYNGEE. The CDR3 coding sequence is TGTGCCAGCAGCGAGGACGGGGTGAGTCACACAGATACGCAGTATTTT. As protein: CASSEDGVSHTDTQYF. The variable domain in full, with the rest retrieved from reference TRBV9 and TRBJ2-3, is DSGVTQTPKHLITATGQRVTLRCSPRSGDLSVYWYQQSLDQGLQFLIQYYNGEERAKGNILERFSAQQFPDLHSELNLSSLELGDSALYFCASSEDGVSHTDTQYFGPGTRLTVL.

V and J are TRBV6-5 and TRBJ2-7, with a tentative D call TRBD1 (5 bases). Germline CDR1 reads MNHEY; CDR2 reads SVGAGI. V was pared by 6 bases and J by 6 bases, with 18 bases between. CDR3 size: 14 residues. The CDR3 loop is CASSPGLRKSEQYF. DNA for the CDR3: TGTGCCAGCAGCCCAGGGTTAAGGAAAAGCGAGCAGTACTTC.

This chain joins TRBV7-9 and TRBJ2-1; 8 nucleotides align to TRBD2. The CDR3 loop spans 17 amino acids. With 8 bases clipped from V and 7 bases from J, the junction kept 19 bases outside the gene matches. Germline CDR1 and CDR2: SEHNR and FQNEAQ (reference sequence). The CDR3 DNA follows: TGTGCCAGCGGCAGCGTGATAGGATTAGCGGGGCAAAATGAGCAGTTCTTC. Its protein is CASGSVIGLAGQNEQFF.

This rearrangement joins TRBV2 to TRBJ1-5, with no clear D. The CDR3 is made up of 14 amino acids. From germline, CDR1 is SNHLY and CDR2 FYNNEI. V lost 5 bases to trimming and J lost 4 bases, with 12 bases between them. For the CDR3, the DNA is TGTGCCAGCAGTTCAATCGGGGATAATCAGCCCCAGCATTTT. Protein: CASSSIGDNQPQHF.

This chain links TRBV2 with TRBJ2-5; 7 bases are a match to TRBD2. Trimming at V came to 6 bases and at J to 1 base, leaving 8 bases not matched to a gene. The V gene's germline CDR1 is SNHLY and CDR2 FYNNEI. The CDR3 has 15 amino acids. CDR3 coding DNA: TGTGCCAGCAGGACGTTCGGGGGGACCCAAGAGACCCAGTACTTC. Translation: CASRTFGGTQETQYF. The complete variable domain, with remaining parts taken from reference TRBV2 and TRBJ2-5, reads EPEVTQTPSHQVTQMGQEVILRCVPISNHLYFYWYRQILGQKVEFLVSFYNNEISEKSEIFDDQFSVERPDGSNFTLKIRSTKLEDSAMYFCASRTFGGTQETQYFGPGTRLLVL.

The rearrangement links TRBV2 to TRBJ2-2; 9 bases align to TRBD1. The germline gives CDR1 SNHLY, CDR2 FYNNEI. The J segment lost 1 base and the V segment lost 6 bases, leaving 3 bases of the junction unmatched. This CDR3 is built from 15 residues. The CDR3 region has the DNA TGTGCCAGCAGGGGACAGGGCCAGAACACCGGGGAGCTGTTTTTT. It encodes CASRGQGQNTGELFF.

This clone has a single count. The chain is built from TRBV5-1 and TRBJ1-1, with D unresolved. CDR1 and CDR2 from the germline V gene are SGHRS and YFSETQ. V was shortened by 0 bases and J by 4 bases, with 7 bases between the two germline ends. The CDR3 has 13 amino acids. CDR3 in amino acids: CASSLAMATEAFF. The CDR3 DNA follows: TGCGCCAGCAGCTTGGCCATGGCCACTGAAGCTTTCTTT.

This chain joins TRBV7-2 and TRBJ2-2; no clear D. The germline V gene encodes CDR1 SGHTA and CDR2 FQGNSA. The CDR3 consists of 14 residues. V lost 5 bases and J 0 bases, leaving 7 bases between the germline ends. The CDR3 is CASSLTTNTGELFF. The CDR3 region has the DNA TGTGCCAGCAGCCTCACAACGAACACCGGGGAGCTGTTTTTT.

V usage is TRBV5-1 and J usage is TRBJ2-7; 7 positions match TRBD1. Germline V gives CDR1 SGHRS, CDR2 YFSETQ. V dropped 4 bases and J dropped 2; count of bases not matched to a gene: 6. This CDR3 spans 14 amino acids. CDR3 sequence: CASSPRTGTYEQYF. In DNA form, the CDR3 reads TGCGCCAGCAGCCCCCGGACAGGTACCTACGAGCAGTACTTC. The full variable domain, rest sourced from reference TRBV5-1 and TRBJ2-7, is KAGVTQTPRYLIKTRGQQVTLSCSPISGHRSVSWYQQTPGQGLQFLFEYFSETQRNKGNFPGRFSGRQFSNSRSEMNVSTLELGDSALYLCASSPRTGTYEQYFGPGTRLTVT.